The present TCR beta chain was sequenced within a study of persistence of HIV-infected CD4 T cells. Whole-study results and caveats: Proviral oligoclonality tracked with TCR oligoclonality within the same sorted cells.

In the case of this clone: Its matching antigen is unknown.

Lysates of CMV-infected fibroblasts at around 10 ug/mL stimulated these cells. Memory cells lacking CD40L and CD69 with high CD45RO were sorted. Plasma HIV-1 RNA stayed below 50 copies/mL for at least 4 years. This was the immunoSEQ version 4 assay in survey mode. Clones were read by immunoSEQ multiplex PCR, and TCRdb kept only the in-frame ones, dropping some. The sample has roughly 30,000 clones, roughly 86% seen once. The V gene's germline CDR1 is SGHRS and CDR2 YFSETQ. There are 15 residues in the CDR3. V was cut by 0 bases and J by 10 bases, with 14 bases left in between. Sample: CD4+ T cells sorted from PBMCs after roughly 18-hour stimulation, taken from a patient who received antiretroviral therapy. The rearrangement uses TRBV5-1 and TRBJ1-6; no clear D. The sequence came from an adult man with HIV who was CMV-seropositive. CDR3 sequence: CASSLEPSDASPLHF. The CDR3 DNA reads TGCGCCAGCAGCTTGGAGCCCAGCGACGCGTCACCCCTCCACTTT.